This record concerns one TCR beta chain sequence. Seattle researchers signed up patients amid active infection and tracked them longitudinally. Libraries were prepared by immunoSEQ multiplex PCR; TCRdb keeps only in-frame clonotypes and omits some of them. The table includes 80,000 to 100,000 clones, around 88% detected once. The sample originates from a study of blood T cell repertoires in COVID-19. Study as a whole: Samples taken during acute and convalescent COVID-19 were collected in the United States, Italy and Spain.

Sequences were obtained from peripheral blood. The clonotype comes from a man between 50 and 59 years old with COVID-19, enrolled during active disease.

CDR3 sequence: CASRGQGVYEQYF. CDR3 nucleotide sequence: TGTGCCAGCAGAGGACAGGGGGTCTACGAGCAGTACTTC. This chain uses TRBV12-3 or TRBV12-4 with TRBJ2-7; 10 nucleotides match TRBD1. V lost 6 bases, J lost 3 bases, and 2 bases stayed unmatched. CDR3 length: 13 amino acids.